This section outlines one T cell receptor beta chain sequence together with its context. Its specificity is unknown. This sample is drawn from a study of T cells in narcolepsy. Measured with immunoSEQ multiplex PCR; TCRdb has only the in-frame clones, and not every one. The profile covers roughly 30,000 clones, with roughly four fifths appearing a single time and roughly 2.5% taken by the ten largest. The length of the CDR3 is 16 residues. Trimming removed 0 bases at V and 6 bases at J, with 15 bases between. The germline V gene encodes CDR1 SNHLY and CDR2 FYNNEI. Points from the study as a whole: Some memory CD4+ repertoires had no autoreactive clone sequences. HCRT-specific and TRIB2-specific autoreactive clonotypes appeared among same-patient CSF and blood CD4+ clonotypes.

The sequence was collected from a human donor in good health. The sequenced sample was memory (CD45RA-) CD4+ T cells from blood. The rearrangement uses TRBV2 and TRBJ1-5, with D possibly TRBD1 on 5 matching bases. CDR3 sequence (DNA): TGTGCCAGCAGTGAAGCGCTTCGGGGGGAAGGTCAGCCCCAGCATTTT. It codes for CASSEALRGEGQPQHF. The full variable domain, its missing parts supplied by reference TRBV2 and TRBJ1-5, is EPEVTQTPSHQVTQMGQEVILRCVPISNHLYFYWYRQILGQKVEFLVSFYNNEISEKSEIFDDQFSVERPDGSNFTLKIRSTKLEDSAMYFCASSEALRGEGQPQHFGDGTRLSIL.